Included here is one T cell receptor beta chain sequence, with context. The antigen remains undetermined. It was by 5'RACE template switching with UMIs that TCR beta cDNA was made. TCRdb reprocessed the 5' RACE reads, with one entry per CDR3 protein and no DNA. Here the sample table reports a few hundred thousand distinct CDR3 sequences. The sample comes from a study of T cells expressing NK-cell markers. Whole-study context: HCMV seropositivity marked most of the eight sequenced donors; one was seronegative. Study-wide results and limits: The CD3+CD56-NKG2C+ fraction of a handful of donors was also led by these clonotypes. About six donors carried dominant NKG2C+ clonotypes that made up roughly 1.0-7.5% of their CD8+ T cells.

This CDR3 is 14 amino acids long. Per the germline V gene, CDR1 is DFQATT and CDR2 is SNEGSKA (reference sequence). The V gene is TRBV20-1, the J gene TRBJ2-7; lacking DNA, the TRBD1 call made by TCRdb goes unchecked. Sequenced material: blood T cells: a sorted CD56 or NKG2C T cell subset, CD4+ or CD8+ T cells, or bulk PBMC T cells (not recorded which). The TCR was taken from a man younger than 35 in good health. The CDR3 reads CSANIAGAGYEQYF.